This T cell receptor beta chain was sequenced for a study of cytomegalovirus exposure and HLA in healthy donors. Whole-study results and caveats: Researchers catalogued approximately 170 TCR beta chains as cytomegalovirus-associated. Associated with HLA alleles at 0.05 false discovery rate in a later analysis were around 17,000 TCR beta sequences. About 87% or about 30% of the time was how often most TCR beta V segments were productive, according to an earlier analysis. Presence/absence comparisons presumed near-even sequencing depth among donors.

The ends lost 0 bases at V and 6 bases at J; junction bases unmatched: 5. CDR1 is KGHSY, CDR2 FQNENV, per germline. The CDR3 covers 16 residues. Both 60 Vbeta primers and 13 Jbeta primers went into the PCR. Measured with immunoSEQ multiplex PCR; TCRdb has only the in-frame clones, and not every one. The sample carries about 130,000 clones, around 78% recorded once. A note on this clone: Its target is not known.

The J gene is TRBJ2-1, the V gene TRBV16, with TRBD1 identical over 10 bases. The TCR was taken from a man aged 60 to 69 in good health and CMV-seropositive. The sequenced material came from PBMCs. This CDR3 is CASSQSRQGAGNEQFF. CDR3 in DNA: TGTGCCAGCAGCCAATCGAGACAGGGGGCCGGCAATGAGCAGTTCTTC.